The subject of this entry is one TCR beta chain. There is no known antigen for this receptor. The CDR3 extends 3 residues past the end of the read, so its final part is completed from the germline J gene. This sample was taken from a study of Tregs in tolerant kidney transplant recipients (dated by TCRdb to about 2019). Regarding the research as a whole: Related donors were used in the transplants with nonmyeloablative bone marrow transplantation, and mixed chimerism was transient in the human trials. Before combined kidney and bone marrow transplantation, this study identified donor-specific regulatory T cells using TCRbeta sequencing and then followed those same cells after transplant. The paper as a whole reports these results and caveats: In tolerant patients, the expansion of donor-specific Tregs was greater than global Treg expansion, suggesting that the expansion was antigen-driven rather than nonspecific. The study was constrained by small patient numbers, and validation of the findings is required in larger populations and under other immunosuppression protocols. Biological reproducibility was not directly assessed, although technical replication error appeared to be minimal. Expanding Tregs with activated donor B cells appeared to identify the most biologically relevant and donor-specific TCRbeta repertoire. Because the PCR primers were changed over time for some patients, nucleotide-level comparison could not be performed across the samples from those patients.

The time point label here, explained by the study, means: blood sample drawn before combined kidney and bone marrow transplant. Unstimulated Tregs (CD4+CD25+CD127-), CD4+ non-Tregs (CD4+CD25-), CD4 and CD8 cells were FACS-sorted from thawed PBMCs. Several combined kidney and bone marrow transplant recipients from the ITN036ST trial were included as patients, and samples were available only from these trial subjects. Healthy control blood was processed to PBMCs by Ficoll density gradient and cryopreserved, and patient PBMCs were collected before and after transplant. For TCRbeta CDR3 sequencing, genomic DNA from the sorted cells was extracted using the QIAGEN DNeasy Blood and Tissue Kit. High-throughput TCRbeta CDR3 sequencing, including PCR amplification with bias correction and internal controls, was performed commercially through immunoSEQ. Per the original workflow: Unique productive TCRbeta sequences were defined by CDR3 nucleotide sequence where primers matched, and otherwise by CDR3 amino acid sequence together with Vbeta and Jbeta genes. To correct for sorting error, sequences found in more than one sorted population at a frequency ratio of 2:1 or less were discarded, and the remaining shared sequences were assigned to the population with the higher frequency. A sequence counted as donor-reactive if, in CFSE-low cells, the sequence had a frequency of at least 0.01% and was expanded at least 5-fold compared with unstimulated cells. Jensen-Shannon divergence calculated on the top 100 TCRbeta sequences ranked by frequency was used to measure repertoire divergence. When a sample had multiple sequencing runs, each run was corrected for sorting error separately and the runs were then pooled. Sourced from immuneACCESS, this table was stored by TCRdb with only in-frame sequences that have V and J called. A share of the clones is absent; for the studies checked, an unresolved V gene accounts for under half, and the remainder has no known explanation. Clone size and the V and J calls come from that table; the DNA yielded D and trimming. The table for this sample records 30,000 or so clones. Roughly 8% of the sample rests with the top ten.

The germline V gene yields SGHDT for CDR1 and YYEEEE for CDR2. V gives up 0 bases and J gives up 6 bases, and the segment between their germline ends measures 4 bases. Inclusive of the bounding cysteine and phenylalanine, the CDR3 is 12 residues long. Part of the CDR3 DNA is given, 27 bases translated from base 1. Specimen: CD8+ T cells from blood, collected before the transplant. This clonotype was obtained from a human donor who received a combined kidney and bone marrow transplant. The sequence links TRBV5-6 to TRBJ1-5; the D gene is not confidently resolved. CDR3 bases read: TGTGCCAGCAGCTTGGACGGTCAGCCC. Its protein is CASSLDGQP. The full-length CDR3 reads as CASSLDGQPQHF.